The 3 T cell receptor beta chains given below trace back to one sample, sequenced in a study of control samples from healthy donors and cancer patients. The table came from immunoSEQ multiplex PCR; TCRdb's copy has only in-frame clones and leaves some out. The sample lists some 110,000 clones, about 94% occurring once. Sequenced sample: blood. All receptors come from a man aged 25-40 years in good health.

This chain uses TRBV7-3 with TRBJ2-3, with D perhaps TRBD2 (6 bases). CDR3 length: 16 amino acids. V was cut by 3 bases and J by 4 bases, with 17 bases left in between. Germline assignment: CDR1 SGHTA and CDR2 FQGTGA. CDR3 loop: CASSLLGGIAADTQYF. Here the CDR3 DNA reads TGTGCCAGCAGCTTGTTGGGGGGTATTGCGGCAGATACGCAGTATTTT.

V gene TRBV15 combines with J gene TRBJ1-4; TRBD1 is a possible D gene (5 bases). This CDR3 contains 16 residues. The germline V and J ends were trimmed by 1 base and 0 bases, with 9 bases remaining between them. Germline CDR1 LNHNV, CDR2 YYDKDF (reference sequence). The CDR3 region has the DNA TGTGCCACCAGCAGAGTGGTAGGGGCAACTAATGAAAAACTGTTTTTT. It specifies CATSRVVGATNEKLFF. Variable domain in full (rest from reference TRBV15 and TRBJ1-4): DAMVIQNPRYQVTQFGKPVTLSCSQTLNHNVMYWYQQKSSQAPKLLFHYYDKDFNNEADTPDNFQSRRPNTSFCFLDIRSPGLGDTAMYLCATSRVVGATNEKLFFGSGTQLSVL.

The chain links TRBV19 to TRBJ2-2, with TRBD1 as a possible D gene (7 bases). CDR3 length: 13 residues. V dropped 3 bases and J dropped 13 bases, with 15 bases sitting between them. Germline V gene data show CDR1 as LNHDA and CDR2 as SQIVND (reference sequence). CDR3 sequence reads: CASSIFGGGWLFF. The CDR3 DNA reads as TGTGCCAGTAGTATCTTTGGAGGGGGCTGGCTGTTTTTT.